The clone carrying this T cell receptor (beta chain) occurred a few times. Clones were sequenced by immunoSEQ multiplex PCR, and TCRdb holds only the in-frame ones, with some missing. The data show more than 12,000 clones, with 60% to 75% seen just once and 27% held by the top ten. The data belong to a study of T cells after somatic rescue of genetic block. The CDR3 totals 13 residues. Germline V gene data show CDR1 as MGHRA and CDR2 as YSYEKL. Trimming pared 6 bases from V and 5 bases from J, leaving 13 bases between. Sequencing used peripheral blood mononuclear cells (PBMCs). The chain links TRBV4-1 to TRBJ2-5; D possibly corresponds to TRBD1 (5 bases). The sequence was obtained from a man aged 18 to 30. CDR3 residues: CASSPQGLETQYF. The DNA of the CDR3 is TGCGCCAGCAGTCCCCAGGGTTTGGAGACCCAGTACTTC.